The 30 T cell receptor beta chains below were found in one sample sequenced in a study of T cells in localized non-small cell lung cancer. Assay used: immunoSEQ multiplex PCR; TCRdb lists only in-frame clones, some missing. This sample has under 70,000 clones; 86% occur once, and the top ten carry about 5.6%. Sample: peripheral blood, taken before any cancer treatment. The receptors were gathered from a woman aged 40 to 75 with stage I lung adenocarcinoma.

This clone was found a few times. The rearrangement joins TRBV6-5 to TRBJ1-2; D is undetermined. There are 13 residues in the CDR3. Germline V gene data show CDR1 as MNHEY and CDR2 as SVGAGI. Trimming took 2 bases from V and 7 from J, leaving 11 bases between them. The CDR3: CASSYTSGFGYTF. Here the CDR3 DNA reads TGTGCCAGCAGTTACACCTCCGGTTTTGGCTACACCTTC.

The genes are TRBV15 and TRBJ2-1; 16 bases are a match to TRBD2. Trimming cost V 4 bases and J 7 bases; bases outside gene matches: 4. Germline CDR1 is LNHNV and CDR2 is YYDKDF (reference sequence). The CDR3 totals 16 residues. The CDR3 bases are TGTGCCACCAGCATCTTGGGACTAGCGGGGGGGAATGAGCAGTTCTTC. Translated: CATSILGLAGGNEQFF.

The chain combines TRBV5-6 with TRBJ2-3, with D tentatively TRBD1 (6 bases). Trimming took off 2 bases at V and 2 bases at J, with 9 bases between the two ends. Germline V CDR1 and CDR2: SGHDT, YYEEEE. The length of the CDR3 is 14 residues. Written as DNA, the CDR3 is TGTGCCAGCAGCTTTGGACAGTTCACAGATACGCAGTATTTT. It translates to CASSFGQFTDTQYF.

The chain has TRBV7-9 and TRBJ2-1; no clear D gene. The CDR3 spans 14 residues. Germline V CDR1 and CDR2: SEHNR, FQNEAQ (reference sequence). Trimming removed 3 bases from V and 8 bases from J, with 14 bases in between. In nucleotides, the CDR3 is TGTGCCAGCAGCTTTGACGGGTTAAGGGATGAGCAGTTCTTC. Translating gives CASSFDGLRDEQFF.

The chain carries TRBV4-1 and TRBJ2-1; 13 positions match TRBD2. Germline trimming cut 2 bases from V and 5 bases from J; bases unmatched to any gene: 9. Germline CDR1 is MGHRA and CDR2 is YSYEKL. This CDR3 is built from 18 residues. The CDR3, as DNA: TGCGCCAGCAGCCAACCCCTGCCGGGACTAGCGGGGCACAATGAGCAGTTCTTC. As protein: CASSQPLPGLAGHNEQFF.

V usage is TRBV6-5 and J usage is TRBJ2-1, with D perhaps being TRBD1 or TRBD2 (5 bases each). Germline V gene lookup returns CDR1 MNHEY and CDR2 SVGAGI. Trimming left V 8 bases short and J 7 bases short, with 18 bases between. The CDR3 has 14 amino acids. The CDR3 coding sequence is TGTGCCAGCGCGCCGGGGCCCGTTGCTAATGAGCAGTTCTTC. Its translation: CASAPGPVANEQFF.

The chain links TRBV5-1 to TRBJ2-7, with 11 bases identical to TRBD2. J was trimmed by 3 bases and V by 3 bases; bases with no gene match: 2. This CDR3 contains 14 residues. Germline V gene data show CDR1 as SGHRS and CDR2 as YFSETQ. CDR3 loop: CASSSGLAVYEQYF. The DNA for the CDR3 is TGCGCCAGCAGCTCGGGACTAGCGGTCTACGAGCAGTACTTC.

About this clone: Other DNA variants within this sample encode the same CDR3. The V call is TRBV7-9, the J call TRBJ1-1, with TRBD1 as a possible D gene (6 bases). Trimming removed 3 bases from V and 1 base from J, with 6 bases in between. The V gene's germline CDR1 is SEHNR and CDR2 FQNEAQ (reference sequence). The CDR3 covers 13 residues. This CDR3 is CASSLGQNTEAFF. As DNA, the CDR3 is TGTGCCAGCAGCTTGGGACAGAACACTGAAGCTTTCTTT.

This clone was picked up one time. CDR3 in DNA: TGTGCCAGCAGCGCGGGAGAGACCCAGTACTTC. Translating gives CASSAGETQYF. This sequence joins TRBV7-2 and TRBJ2-5, with D possibly being TRBD2 (5 bases). The CDR3 is 11 amino acids. V was pared by 5 bases and J by 4 bases, with 5 bases between. Germline values: CDR1 SGHTA, CDR2 FQGNSA. Full variable domain (missing parts from reference TRBV7-2 and TRBJ2-5): GAGVSQSPSNKVTEKGKDVELRCDPISGHTALYWYRQSLGQGLEFLIYFQGNSAPDKSGLPSDRFSAERTGGSVSTLTIQRTQQEDSAVYLCASSAGETQYFGPGTRLLVL.

The chain joins TRBV27 to TRBJ1-5; D is uncertain. Trimming removed 2 bases from V and 6 bases from J, with 11 bases in between. The CDR3 loop spans 14 amino acids. Per the germline V gene, CDR1 is MNHEY and CDR2 is SMNVEV (reference sequence). The CDR3 region is CASSLRIKAQPQHF. The CDR3 bases are TGTGCCAGCAGTTTACGGATTAAGGCTCAGCCCCAGCATTTT.

The V gene is TRBV21-1, the J gene TRBJ2-2; the table's D call of TRBD1 was not tested on the DNA. TRBV21-1 is reported as a pseudogene. The CDR3 contains 15 residues. The CDR3 region has the DNA TGTGCCAGCAGCACTAAACAGGGGGTGCCCGGGGAGCTGTTTTTT. Amino acids: CASSTKQGVPGELFF.

V usage is TRBV5-1 and J usage is TRBJ2-1; no reliable D call. V was trimmed by 0 bases and J by 4 bases, leaving 11 bases between them. The CDR3 spans 15 residues. Germline V gene lookup returns CDR1 SGHRS and CDR2 YFSETQ. The CDR3 loop reads CASSLAQTDYNEQFF. The CDR3 coding sequence is TGCGCCAGCAGCTTGGCCCAGACTGATTACAATGAGCAGTTCTTC.

This clone showed up just a few times. The J gene is TRBJ2-2, the V gene TRBV6-4; unclear D gene. The V and J ends lost 2 bases and 5 bases respectively, with 6 bases between them. CDR1 is MRHNA, CDR2 SNTAGT, per germline. The CDR3 is made up of 13 amino acids. CDR3 in DNA: TGTGCCAGCAGTGACAGGGCTACCGGGGAGCTGTTTTTT. The encoded protein is CASSDRATGELFF.

The gene calls are TRBV9 and TRBJ1-1; no clear D gene. Germline V lookup: CDR1 SGDLS, CDR2 YYNGEE. Trimming pared 0 bases from V and 5 bases from J, leaving 11 bases between. The length of the CDR3 is 14 residues. DNA for the CDR3: TGTGCCAGCAGCGTAGTGCCGTTTGGGACTGAAGCTTTCTTT. Amino acids: CASSVVPFGTEAFF. The variable domain in full, completed from reference TRBV9 and TRBJ1-1, reads DSGVTQTPKHLITATGQRVTLRCSPRSGDLSVYWYQQSLDQGLQFLIQYYNGEERAKGNILERFSAQQFPDLHSELNLSSLELGDSALYFCASSVVPFGTEAFFGQGTRLTVV.

The chain carries TRBV14 and TRBJ2-1; TRBD1 might be the D (6 bases). Trimming cost V 3 bases and J 9 bases, with 12 bases left between them. Germline values: CDR1 SGHDN, CDR2 FVKESK. CDR3 size: 13 residues. The chain's CDR3 is CASSQTRGGEQFF. The CDR3 bases are TGTGCCAGCAGCCAGACCAGGGGTGGTGAGCAGTTCTTC. Looking up the rest from reference TRBV14 and TRBJ2-1 gives the full variable domain: EAGVTQFPSHSVIEKGQTVTLRCDPISGHDNLYWYRRVMGKEIKFLLHFVKESKQDESGMPNNRFLAERTGGTYSTLKVQPAELEDSGVYFCASSQTRGGEQFFGPGTRLTVL.

As regards this clone: The same CDR3 can be traced to other DNA sequences in this sample. This chain joins TRBV2 and TRBJ2-2; no firm D call. Deletions cut 2 bases from V and 6 bases from J, with 10 bases between. In germline, CDR1 is SNHLY, CDR2 FYNNEI. This CDR3 region has 14 residues. DNA for the CDR3: TGTGCCAGCAGTGAAATACCTGGGTCCGGGGAGCTGTTTTTT. Protein: CASSEIPGSGELFF. The full variable domain, completed using reference TRBV2 and TRBJ2-2, is EPEVTQTPSHQVTQMGQEVILRCVPISNHLYFYWYRQILGQKVEFLVSFYNNEISEKSEIFDDQFSVERPDGSNFTLKIRSTKLEDSAMYFCASSEIPGSGELFFGEGSRLTVL.

The rearrangement uses TRBV10-1 and TRBJ1-3; D is unresolved. Germline V gene sequence: CDR1 WNHNN, CDR2 SYGVQD (reference sequence). V lost 3 bases and J lost 4, with 4 bases in between. This CDR3 spans 12 amino acids. The DNA for the CDR3 is TGCGCCAGCAGTGACCACGGAAACACCATATATTTT. Translating it yields CASSDHGNTIYF.

This clone was found once. J is TRBJ2-1 and V is TRBV5-4, with 7 bases lining up with TRBD1. CDR3 length equals 14 residues. Germline CDR1 SGHNT, CDR2 YYREEE (reference sequence). The V gene end was trimmed by 4 bases and the J gene end by 6 bases; junction bases not matched to a gene: 7. CDR3: CASSQRTGSNEQFF. The CDR3 region has the DNA TGTGCCAGCAGCCAGAGGACAGGCAGCAATGAGCAGTTCTTC.

V is TRBV19 and J is TRBJ2-7, with no clear D. V was trimmed by 3 bases and J by 5 bases, leaving 11 bases between them. This CDR3 is built from 13 residues. Germline CDR1 and CDR2: LNHDA and SQIVND (reference sequence). The CDR3 nucleotides read TGTGCCAGTAGTATTGGCGGCAGCCACGAGCAGTACTTC. Translation: CASSIGGSHEQYF.

This sequence joins TRBV15 and TRBJ1-4; no clear D gene. V dropped 1 base and J dropped 7 bases, with 7 bases sitting between them. Germline V gene sequence: CDR1 LNHNV, CDR2 YYDKDF (reference sequence). CDR3 length: 13 residues. CDR3 bases: TGTGCCACCAGCAGAGGGGGTACTGAAAAACTGTTTTTT. Translation gives CATSRGGTEKLFF.

The rearrangement uses TRBV2 and TRBJ2-3, with 8 positions matching TRBD1. CDR3 length equals 14 residues. V was pared by 6 bases and J by 6 bases, with 8 bases of the junction left unmatched. The germline V gene has CDR1 SNHLY and CDR2 FYNNEI. The CDR3 here is CASRKGQGVDTQYF. CDR3 in DNA: TGTGCCAGCAGAAAAGGACAGGGTGTTGATACGCAGTATTTT.

The V call is TRBV7-2, the J call TRBJ1-2, with 8 bases fitting TRBD1. Trimming cost V 5 bases and J 4 bases; bases outside gene matches: 3. The CDR3 length is 13 residues. The germline V gene has CDR1 SGHTA and CDR2 FQGNSA. The CDR3, as DNA: TGTGCCAGCAGCCCGGACAGGGTCTATGGCTACACCTTC. As protein: CASSPDRVYGYTF. The full variable domain, in which reference TRBV7-2 and TRBJ1-2 provide the parts outside the CDR3, is GAGVSQSPSNKVTEKGKDVELRCDPISGHTALYWYRQSLGQGLEFLIYFQGNSAPDKSGLPSDRFSAERTGGSVSTLTIQRTQQEDSAVYLCASSPDRVYGYTFGSGTRLTVV.

CDR3 DNA sequence: TGTGCCAGCAGGACGTCTAACTATGGCTACACCTTC. Translation: CASRTSNYGYTF. The V call is TRBV6-5, the J call TRBJ1-2; D unclear. The CDR3 consists of 12 residues. The germline V gene has CDR1 MNHEY and CDR2 SVGAGI. Trimming cost V 6 bases and J 0 bases, with 5 bases left between them.

This sequence joins TRBV4-3 and TRBJ2-1; D remains unclear. This CDR3 is 13 amino acids long. Germline CDR1 and CDR2: LGHNA and YSLEER. With 1 base removed from V and 10 bases from J, the gap between germline ends came to 11 bases. The CDR3 DNA reads as TGCGCCAGCAGCCAAGTCCCCACTGGGGAGCAGTTCTTC. Its protein product is CASSQVPTGEQFF.

The chain couples TRBV7-9 to TRBJ1-3; TRBD1 matches at 7 bases. CDR3 length: 18 residues. Trimming took 5 bases from V and 0 from J; bases not matched to a gene: 13. Germline V gene data show CDR1 as SEHNR and CDR2 as FQNEAQ (reference sequence). The CDR3 sequence: CASSSRQGPLTSGNTIYF. In DNA, the CDR3 is TGTGCCAGCAGCAGTCGACAGGGCCCCCTTACCTCTGGAAACACCATATATTTT.

The J gene is TRBJ1-5, the V gene TRBV28; D perhaps matches TRBD1 (5 bases). From germline, CDR1 is MDHEN and CDR2 SYDVKM. The CDR3 runs 14 residues. The V end lost 6 bases, the J end lost 0 bases, and 9 bases lay between the germline ends. The CDR3 here is CASSRDGSNQPQHF. The DNA of the CDR3 is TGTGCCAGCAGCCGGGACGGTAGCAATCAGCCCCAGCATTTT. Combining the CDR3 with reference TRBV28 and TRBJ1-5 gives the whole variable domain DVKVTQSSRYLVKRTGEKVFLECVQDMDHENMFWYRQDPGLGLRLIYFSYDVKMKEKGDIPEGYSVSREKKERFSLILESASTNQTSMYLCASSRDGSNQPQHFGDGTRLSIL.

The chain recombines TRBV19 with TRBJ2-7, with 7 bases aligning to TRBD1. Germline V gives CDR1 LNHDA, CDR2 SQIVND (reference sequence). The CDR3 runs to 14 residues. With 3 bases clipped from V and 2 bases from J, the junction kept 4 bases outside the gene matches. CDR3 sequence (DNA): TGTGCCAGTAGTATGAGGGACAGAGCCTACGAGCAGTACTTC. Translation: CASSMRDRAYEQYF.

The chain uses TRBV27 and TRBJ2-7; tentatively, D is TRBD1 (6 bases). Trimming shortened V by 8 bases and J by 5 bases, and 16 bases separated the two germline ends. Per germline, CDR1 MNHEY and CDR2 SMNVEV (reference sequence). This CDR3 has 13 amino acids. The CDR3 here is CASQGRRSHEQYF. The CDR3 DNA reads TGTGCCAGCCAGGGGCGGAGATCCCACGAGCAGTACTTC.

Only one count was recorded for this clone. The chain carries TRBV6-1 and TRBJ2-7, with TRBD1 matching over 8 bases. The CDR3 contains 16 residues. J lost 1 base, V lost 4 bases, and 9 bases had no gene match. The germline CDR1 and CDR2 sequences are MNHNS and SASEGT. The CDR3 DNA follows: TGTGCCAGCAGTGCCCCGGTGACAGGGGTTTCCTACGAGCAGTACTTC. It codes for CASSAPVTGVSYEQYF.

This clone was counted between two and nine times. The J gene is TRBJ2-7, the V gene TRBV5-4; 10 bases line up with TRBD1. CDR3 length: 14 amino acids. V was pared by 7 bases and J by 9 bases, with 13 bases of the junction left unmatched. Germline V lookup: CDR1 SGHNT, CDR2 YYREEE (reference sequence). The CDR3 here is CASHLGGQGLRQYF. CDR3 coding DNA: TGTGCCAGCCACCTGGGGGGACAGGGGTTAAGGCAGTACTTC. Complete variable domain (other parts from reference TRBV5-4 and TRBJ2-7): ETGVTQSPTHLIKTRGQQVTLRCSSQSGHNTVSWYQQALGQGPQFIFQYYREEENGRGNFPPRFSGLQFPNYSSELNVNALELDDSALYLCASHLGGQGLRQYFGPGTRLTVT.